The next 29 T cell receptor beta chains were all read from a single sample in a study of blood T cell repertoires in COVID-19. Generated by immunoSEQ multiplex PCR, the TCRdb table keeps only in-frame clones and is missing some. The sample gives about 150,000 clones, approximately 92% of which show up once; approximately 2.8% is in the top ten. Material for sequencing was peripheral blood. These receptors all come from a woman between 55 and 75 years old with active COVID-19.

The genes are TRBV19 and TRBJ2-3; the match to TRBD2 covers 13 bases. V gave up 7 bases and J gave up 4 bases; unmatched junction bases: 5. In germline, CDR1 is LNHDA, CDR2 SQIVND (reference sequence). The CDR3 is 15 amino acids. The CDR3: CASTRLAGGSDTQYF. The CDR3 DNA sequence: TGTGCCAGTACGAGACTAGCGGGAGGTTCAGATACGCAGTATTTT. The whole variable domain, filled in from reference TRBV19 and TRBJ2-3, reads DGGITQSPKYLFRKEGQNVTLSCEQNLNHDAMYWYRQDPGQGLRLIYYSQIVNDFQKGDIAEGYSVSREKKESFPLTVTSAQKNPTAFYLCASTRLAGGSDTQYFGPGTRLTVL.

The V and J genes are TRBV6-5 and TRBJ2-7, with 7 bases fitting TRBD2. The CDR3 has 11 residues. V lost 10 bases to trimming and J lost 6 bases; unmatched junction nucleotides: 6. Per germline, CDR1 MNHEY and CDR2 SVGAGI. The DNA for the CDR3 is TGTGCCACCCAAGCGGGATCCGAGCAGTACTTC. As protein: CATQAGSEQYF.

The rearrangement joins TRBV19 to TRBJ2-7; 7 bases match TRBD1. V lost 6 bases, J lost 2 bases, and 4 bases stayed unmatched. Germline CDR1 LNHDA, CDR2 SQIVND (reference sequence). CDR3 length: 13 residues. The CDR3 loop reads CASRPTGTYEQYF. The CDR3, as DNA: TGTGCCAGTAGGCCGACAGGGACCTACGAGCAGTACTTC.

The chain uses TRBV7-9 and TRBJ1-4; D is possibly TRBD1 (5 bases). This CDR3 region has 15 residues. Germline lookup yields CDR1 SEHNR and CDR2 FQNEAQ (reference sequence). V lost 5 bases and J lost 0, with 10 bases in between. As DNA, the CDR3 is TGTGCCAGCAGCAGAAGGGGTGCAACTAATGAAAAACTGTTTTTT. Its protein is CASSRRGATNEKLFF.

This chain joins TRBV5-1 and TRBJ2-3; weak D call: TRBD2 (5 bases). This CDR3 comprises 16 residues. CDR1 is SGHRS and CDR2 is YFSETQ in the germline V gene. The ends were cut back, 2 bases at V and 3 bases at J, with 16 bases in the middle. CDR3 sequence (DNA): TGCGCCAGCAGCTTACGAGGGCCCCGTCAGACAGATACGCAGTATTTT. Encoded protein: CASSLRGPRQTDTQYF.

In DNA form, the CDR3 reads TGTGCCAGCTCACCTCTGGACAGGGACGAGACCCAGTACTTC. This codes for CASSPLDRDETQYF. The V gene is TRBV18, the J gene TRBJ2-5; the match to TRBD1 covers 8 bases. J lost 5 bases, V lost 3 bases, and 5 bases had no gene match. CDR3 length equals 14 residues. The germline V gene encodes CDR1 KGHSH and CDR2 LQKENI.

This clone was detected only once. The chain employs TRBV27 and TRBJ2-7; the D gene is possibly TRBD2 (6 bases). This CDR3 region has 15 residues. CDR1 and CDR2 (germline): MNHEY, SMNVEV (reference sequence). Trimming pared 2 bases from V and 2 bases from J, leaving 13 bases between. CDR3 DNA: TGTGCCAGCAGTTTAAGTGTAGCGGCGGCCTACGAGCAGTACTTC. Translated, it gives CASSLSVAAAYEQYF.

This chain joins TRBV11-3 and TRBJ2-7; 8 nucleotides match TRBD2. The CDR3 covers 14 residues. Germline lookup yields CDR1 SGHNT and CDR2 YENEEA. The ends lost 2 bases at V and 3 bases at J; junction bases unmatched: 3. The DNA for the CDR3 is TGTGCCAGCAGCTTAAGAACTAGCGGCTACGAGCAGTACTTC. It translates to CASSLRTSGYEQYF.

This clone was seen a single time. The CDR3 DNA follows: TGTGCCAGCCAACCGGGGGTAACCGGGGAGCTGTTTTTT. This translates into CASQPGVTGELFF. This chain uses TRBV2 with TRBJ2-2, with D possibly being TRBD2 (6 bases). Per germline, CDR1 SNHLY and CDR2 FYNNEI. V shed 8 bases and J shed 5 bases, with 12 bases lying between them. The CDR3 has 13 residues.

The chain links TRBV27 to TRBJ2-3; D is perhaps TRBD2 (6 bases). Germline V gene data show CDR1 as MNHEY and CDR2 as SMNVEV (reference sequence). The CDR3 has 16 amino acids. The germline V and J ends were trimmed by 7 bases and 1 base, with 18 bases remaining between them. The CDR3 protein is CASTDSGFRGTDTQYF. As DNA, the CDR3 is TGTGCCAGCACCGACAGCGGGTTTCGAGGCACAGATACGCAGTATTTT.

The V call is TRBV19, the J call TRBJ1-5; 8 bases match TRBD1. The junction had 5 bases not matched to a gene; V was cut back by 7 bases and J by 6 bases. The CDR3 sequence is 13 residues long. Germline V gene sequence: CDR1 LNHDA, CDR2 SQIVND (reference sequence). The CDR3, as DNA: TGTGCCAGTACCGGACAGGGCGGTCAGCCCCAGCATTTT. This codes for CASTGQGGQPQHF.

The chain is built from TRBV11-1 and TRBJ1-1, with a weak D call TRBD1 (6 bases). The CDR3 is 14 amino acids. Trimming took 5 bases from V and 5 from J, leaving 15 bases between them. Germline V lookup: CDR1 SGHAT, CDR2 FQDESV (reference sequence). CDR3 in DNA: TGTGCCAGCAGCGACCCGGGACAAAGTACTGAAGCTTTCTTT. It codes for CASSDPGQSTEAFF.

The gene calls are TRBV18 and TRBJ2-1, with TRBD2 matching over 7 bases. Germline loops: CDR1 KGHSH, CDR2 LQKENI. This CDR3 region has 16 residues. J was trimmed by 6 bases and V by 3 bases; bases with no gene match: 11. In nucleotides, the CDR3 is TGTGCCAGCTCACCCCCCAACGGGGGGTCGGTCAATGAGCAGTTCTTC. Its protein is CASSPPNGGSVNEQFF.

J is TRBJ2-3 and V is TRBV5-4, with 11 bases aligning to TRBD2. Losses at the gene ends were 0 bases for V and 0 bases for J; bases not matched to a gene: 3. Germline CDR1 is SGHNT and CDR2 is YYREEE (reference sequence). This CDR3 spans 17 amino acids. The CDR3 DNA reads as TGTGCCAGCAGCTTGGGACTAGCGGGAATGAGCACAGATACGCAGTATTTT. The encoded protein is CASSLGLAGMSTDTQYF.

The chain employs TRBV27 and TRBJ1-2; maybe TRBD1 (6 bases). This CDR3 is 14 amino acids long. Germline V gives CDR1 MNHEY, CDR2 SMNVEV (reference sequence). Trimming removed 0 bases at V and 7 bases at J, with 12 bases between. The CDR3 region has the DNA TGTGCCAGCAGTTTATCGAGCGCAGGGGTTGGCTACACCTTC. Its translation: CASSLSSAGVGYTF.

This chain connects TRBV25-1 to TRBJ2-1; D is perhaps TRBD2 (5 bases). Germline lookup yields CDR1 MGHDK and CDR2 SYGVNS. This CDR3 comprises 17 residues. Trimming removed 0 bases at V and 6 bases at J, with 18 bases between. The chain's CDR3 is CASSEYGSGWSSNEQFF. As DNA, the CDR3 is TGTGCCAGCAGTGAATATGGGTCGGGATGGTCGTCCAATGAGCAGTTCTTC.

The table lists this clone with a count of one. The chain carries TRBV7-8 and TRBJ2-7; maybe TRBD2 (6 bases). CDR1 is SGHVS, CDR2 FQNEAQ, per germline. V lost 5 bases and J 7 bases, leaving 15 bases between the germline ends. This CDR3 region has 13 residues. The CDR3 reads CASSQLRGSEQYF. The DNA of the CDR3 is TGTGCCAGCAGCCAACTGCGGGGTAGTGAGCAGTACTTC.

The CDR3 is CASSQDDRSATNEKLFF. In DNA form, the CDR3 reads TGCGCCAGCAGCCAAGACGACAGGAGTGCAACTAATGAAAAACTGTTTTTT. The chain links TRBV4-1 to TRBJ1-4; tentatively, D is TRBD1 (6 bases). Germline assignment: CDR1 MGHRA and CDR2 YSYEKL. The CDR3 has 17 residues. V was clipped by 0 bases and J by 0 bases, with 11 bases between them.

The chain couples TRBV25-1 to TRBJ1-3; tentatively, D is TRBD1 (5 bases). CDR3 length: 17 amino acids. V lost 6 bases and J lost 0, with 18 bases in between. Germline V lookup: CDR1 MGHDK, CDR2 SYGVNS. The DNA of the CDR3 is TGTGCCAGCAGCCCCGGTTGGGGGGAGAGCTCTGGAAACACCATATATTTT. Translation: CASSPGWGESSGNTIYF.

This clone has only a few counts. The chain employs TRBV2 and TRBJ1-5; TRBD1 matches at 7 bases. Germline values: CDR1 SNHLY, CDR2 FYNNEI. The trim removed 9 bases at V and 5 bases at J, leaving 10 bases unmatched. The CDR3 loop spans 14 amino acids. CDR3 DNA sequence: TGTGCCAGTAAGGACAGGTTGGGGGATCAGCCCCAGCATTTT. Protein sequence: CASKDRLGDQPQHF.

CDR3 amino acids: CASSADSYISGANVLTF. The CDR3 DNA follows: TGTGCCAGTAGTGCTGACAGTTACATCTCTGGGGCCAACGTCCTGACTTTC. The chain combines TRBV19 with TRBJ2-6, with a possible D match to TRBD1 (5 bases). Trimming cost V 5 bases and J 0 bases, with 14 bases left between them. Germline assignment: CDR1 LNHDA and CDR2 SQIVND (reference sequence). CDR3 size: 17 residues. Based on the CDR3 plus reference TRBV19 and TRBJ2-6, the full variable domain is DGGITQSPKYLFRKEGQNVTLSCEQNLNHDAMYWYRQDPGQGLRLIYYSQIVNDFQKGDIAEGYSVSREKKESFPLTVTSAQKNPTAFYLCASSADSYISGANVLTFGAGSRLTVL.

The chain recombines TRBV5-1 with TRBJ2-5; D may be TRBD1 (6 bases). This CDR3 has 14 amino acids. Germline V gene sequence: CDR1 SGHRS, CDR2 YFSETQ. The V gene lost 4 bases and the J gene lost 2 bases, with 12 bases spanning the gap. The CDR3 reads CASSVDSAQETQYF. The CDR3 region has the DNA TGCGCCAGCAGCGTGGACAGTGCACAAGAGACCCAGTACTTC.

This clone was seen more than once but under ten times. V gene TRBV30 combines with J gene TRBJ1-5, with D uncertain. Germline CDR1 is GTSNPN and CDR2 is SVGIG (reference sequence). Trimming cost V 0 bases and J 7 bases, with 19 bases left between them. This CDR3 is built from 16 residues. The chain's CDR3 is CAWSVVRRRLEQPQHF. The CDR3 region has the DNA TGTGCCTGGAGTGTAGTACGAAGGCGACTTGAGCAGCCCCAGCATTTT.

This chain uses TRBV4-1 with TRBJ1-1, with TRBD1 matching 7 bases. Germline V gene lookup returns CDR1 MGHRA and CDR2 YSYEKL. The ends lost 5 bases at V and 0 bases at J; junction bases unmatched: 9. There are 16 residues in the CDR3. DNA of the CDR3: TGCGCCAGCAGCATACCGGGACAGCGTTTGAACACTGAAGCTTTCTTT. This translates into CASSIPGQRLNTEAFF.

The CDR3 sequence: CASSPVGRSGYTF. In nucleotides, the CDR3 is TGTGCCAGCAGCCCCGTTGGGCGTAGTGGCTACACCTTC. The chain is built from TRBV7-2 and TRBJ1-2, with no clear D. Germline assignment: CDR1 SGHTA and CDR2 FQGNSA. The CDR3 extends over 13 amino acids. Between the trimmed V and J ends, which lost 5 bases and 7 bases, there was a span of 14 bases.

This clone occurred once. The rearrangement uses TRBV28 and TRBJ1-5, with 7 bases aligning to TRBD1. The CDR3 has 16 amino acids. Germline trimming cut 6 bases from V and 5 bases from J; bases unmatched to any gene: 13. Germline CDR1 MDHEN, CDR2 SYDVKM. The CDR3, as DNA: TGTGCCAGCAGGCCGGGGACAGTTTTTTCACATCAGCCCCAGCATTTT. Protein product: CASRPGTVFSHQPQHF.

This sequence joins TRBV9 and TRBJ1-6; TRBD1 might be the D (5 bases). Germline V gene sequence: CDR1 SGDLS, CDR2 YYNGEE. CDR3 size: 15 residues. Trimming shortened V by 0 bases and J by 9 bases, and 13 bases separated the two germline ends. The CDR3 DNA reads TGTGCCAGCAGCGTAGGGGGCCAGGGACTTTCACCCCTCCACTTT. This sequence encodes CASSVGGQGLSPLHF.

The chain employs TRBV3-1 (or the pseudogene TRBV3-2) and TRBJ2-1; TRBD2 aligns across 8 bases. Looked up from germline, CDR1 is LGHDT and CDR2 is YNNKEL (reference sequence). V was clipped by 0 bases and J by 9 bases; unmatched bases: 16. This CDR3 has 18 residues. The CDR3: CASSQDSGLGLEMIEQFF. The CDR3 coding sequence is TGTGCCAGCAGCCAAGATTCTGGTCTGGGACTAGAAATGATTGAGCAGTTCTTC.

This chain uses TRBV7-9 with TRBJ2-1; tentatively, D is TRBD2 (6 bases). V was shortened by 2 bases and J by 12 bases, with 17 bases between the two germline ends. The CDR3 consists of 14 residues. Germline CDR1 and CDR2: SEHNR and FQNEAQ (reference sequence). CDR3 loop: CASSLSAGQNRQFF. CDR3 bases: TGTGCCAGCAGCTTATCGGCGGGGCAGAATAGGCAGTTCTTC.